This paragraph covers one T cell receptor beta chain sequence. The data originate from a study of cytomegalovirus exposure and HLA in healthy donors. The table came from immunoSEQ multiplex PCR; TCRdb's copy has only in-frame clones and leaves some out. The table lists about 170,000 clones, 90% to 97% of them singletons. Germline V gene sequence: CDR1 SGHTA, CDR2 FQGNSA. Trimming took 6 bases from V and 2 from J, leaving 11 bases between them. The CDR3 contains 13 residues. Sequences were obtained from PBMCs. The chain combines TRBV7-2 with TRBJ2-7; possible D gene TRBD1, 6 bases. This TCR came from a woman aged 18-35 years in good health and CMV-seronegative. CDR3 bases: TGTGCCAGCAGTAACAGGGTAACCTACGAGCAGTACTTC. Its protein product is CASSNRVTYEQYF.